These 8 T cell receptor beta chains came from one sample sequenced in a study of Graves' ophthalmopathy and Graves' hyperthyroidism. Scientists amplified the TCR beta CDR3 regions from RNA transcripts. First-round RT-PCR employed HTBI primers, with a second-round multiplex PCR after it. Using its own MiXCR run on the multiplex PCR reads, TCRdb lists one record per CDR3 protein. Here the sample spans about 380,000 distinct CDR3 sequences, less than 20% being singletons. Sequencing input: peripheral blood. Receptors originate from a woman between 18 and 29 years old with stable Graves' hyperthyroidism.

On this clonotype itself: The conserved phenylalanine or tryptophan is not found at the CDR3 terminus, so this likely reflects a read error. The chain couples TRBV6-5 to TRBJ1-1; D remains ambiguous. V was clipped by 2 bases and J by 6 bases, with 10 bases between them. The CDR3 length is 13 residues. From germline, CDR1 is MNHEY and CDR2 SVGAGI. For the CDR3, the DNA is TGTGCCAGCAGTTACCCGACGTCCTCTGAAGCTTTCTCT. It codes for CASSYPTSSEAFS.

This clonotype was recorded at least ten times. The chain is built from TRBV6-2 or TRBV6-3 and TRBJ1-2, with D hard to call. Germline CDR1 and CDR2: MNHEY and SVGEGT. Trimming took 0 bases from V and 2 from J, leaving 4 bases between them. The CDR3 is 13 amino acids. CDR3 residues: CASSYSKNYGYTF. The CDR3 DNA follows: TGTGCCAGCAGTTACTCGAAAAACTATGGCTACACCTTC.

This clonotype was observed at least ten times. The J gene is TRBJ1-2, the V gene TRBV9; perhaps TRBD1 as D (5 bases). The germline V gene has CDR1 SGDLS and CDR2 YYNGEE. The V end lost 0 bases, the J end lost 4 bases, and 10 bases lay between the germline ends. The CDR3 totals 14 residues. The chain's CDR3 is CASSVDRGAYGYTF. CDR3 DNA: TGTGCCAGCAGCGTAGACCGGGGCGCCTATGGCTACACCTTC. Full variable domain (outside the CDR3, taken from reference TRBV9 and TRBJ1-2): DSGVTQTPKHLITATGQRVTLRCSPRSGDLSVYWYQQSLDQGLQFLIQYYNGEERAKGNILERFSAQQFPDLHSELNLSSLELGDSALYFCASSVDRGAYGYTFGSGTRLTVV.

In this sample, this clonotype turned up many times. The J gene is TRBJ1-5, the V gene TRBV24-1, with 7 bases that match TRBD1. The CDR3 has 17 residues. Germline CDR1 reads KGHDR; CDR2 reads SFDVKD. V lost 7 bases to trimming and J lost 0 bases; unmatched junction nucleotides: 11. This CDR3 is CATRMTGTGYSNQPQHF. The CDR3 DNA reads as TGTGCCACCAGAATGACAGGGACGGGCTATAGCAATCAGCCCCAGCATTTT.

The rearrangement joins TRBV12-3 or TRBV12-4 to TRBJ1-6, with D unclear. The CDR3 covers 12 residues. Deletions cut 3 bases from V and 15 bases from J, with 12 bases between. The CDR3 region is CASSLMNSDLHF. DNA for the CDR3: TGTGCCAGCAGTTTGATGAACTCAGACCTCCACTTT.

This clonotype was observed many times. The chain is built from TRBV6-2 or TRBV6-3 and TRBJ2-3; 9 bases agree with TRBD2. Germline V gives CDR1 MNHEY, CDR2 SVGEGT. Trimming cost V 6 bases and J 6 bases; bases outside gene matches: 7. The CDR3 runs 14 residues. CDR3 in amino acids: CASRGLAAVDTQYF. The CDR3 DNA reads as TGTGCCAGCAGGGGACTAGCCGCGGTGGATACGCAGTATTTT.

This clonotype showed up many times. The gene calls are TRBV6-2 or TRBV6-3 and TRBJ1-6; 7 bases are a match to TRBD1. The ends lost 5 bases at V and 7 bases at J; junction bases unmatched: 8. The CDR3 spans 15 residues. The germline gives CDR1 MNHEY, CDR2 SVGEGT. The CDR3 sequence is CASSRSQDRNSPLHF. The CDR3 bases are TGTGCCAGCAGTCGATCACAGGACAGGAATTCACCCCTCCACTTT.

This clonotype was detected many times. The chain links TRBV19 to TRBJ1-2; D possibly corresponds to TRBD1 (6 bases). The ends were cut back, 4 bases at V and 4 bases at J, with 13 bases in the middle. From germline, CDR1 is LNHDA and CDR2 SQIVND (reference sequence). CDR3 length: 14 residues. The CDR3 spells CASSKGQRSYGYTF. CDR3 coding DNA: TGTGCCAGTAGTAAAGGACAGCGAAGCTATGGCTACACCTTC.